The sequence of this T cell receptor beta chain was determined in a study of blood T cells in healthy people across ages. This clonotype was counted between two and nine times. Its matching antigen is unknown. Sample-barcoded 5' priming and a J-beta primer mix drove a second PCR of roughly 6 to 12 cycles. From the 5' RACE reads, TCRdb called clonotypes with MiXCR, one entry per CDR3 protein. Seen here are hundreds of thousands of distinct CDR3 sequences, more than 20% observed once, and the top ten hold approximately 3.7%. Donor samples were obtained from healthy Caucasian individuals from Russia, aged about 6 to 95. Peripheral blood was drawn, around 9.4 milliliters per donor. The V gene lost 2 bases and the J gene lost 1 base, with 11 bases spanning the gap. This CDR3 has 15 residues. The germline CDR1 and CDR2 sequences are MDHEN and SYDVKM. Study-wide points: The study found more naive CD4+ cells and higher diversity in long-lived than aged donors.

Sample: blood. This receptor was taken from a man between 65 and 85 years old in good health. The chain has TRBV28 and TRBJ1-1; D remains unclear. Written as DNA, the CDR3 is TGTGCCAGCAGTTTAGTGCTACTGTGGAACACTGAAGCTTTCTTT. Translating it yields CASSLVLLWNTEAFF.